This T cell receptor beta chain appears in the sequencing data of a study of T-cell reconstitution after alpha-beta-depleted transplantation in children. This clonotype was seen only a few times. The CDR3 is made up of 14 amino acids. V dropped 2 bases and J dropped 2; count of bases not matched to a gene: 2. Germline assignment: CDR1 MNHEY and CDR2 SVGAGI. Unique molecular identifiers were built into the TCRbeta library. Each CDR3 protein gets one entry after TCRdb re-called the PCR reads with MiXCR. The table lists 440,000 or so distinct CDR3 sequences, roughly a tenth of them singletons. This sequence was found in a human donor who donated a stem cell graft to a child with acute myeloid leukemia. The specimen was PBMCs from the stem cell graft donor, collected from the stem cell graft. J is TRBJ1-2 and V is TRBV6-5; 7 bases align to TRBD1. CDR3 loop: CASSYTTGNYGYTF. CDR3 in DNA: TGTGCCAGCAGTTACACGACAGGGAACTATGGCTACACCTTC.